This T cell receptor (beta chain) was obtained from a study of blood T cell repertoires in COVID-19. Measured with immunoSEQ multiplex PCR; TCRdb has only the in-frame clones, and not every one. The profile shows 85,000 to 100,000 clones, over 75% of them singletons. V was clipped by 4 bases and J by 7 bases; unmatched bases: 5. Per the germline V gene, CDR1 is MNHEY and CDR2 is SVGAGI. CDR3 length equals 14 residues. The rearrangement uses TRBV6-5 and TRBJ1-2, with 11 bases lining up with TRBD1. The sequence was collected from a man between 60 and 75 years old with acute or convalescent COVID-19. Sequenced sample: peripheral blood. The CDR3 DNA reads TGTGCCAGCAGTTCGGACAGGGGGCCGTTTGGCTACACCTTC. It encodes CASSSDRGPFGYTF.